This TCR beta chain stems from a study of spatial heterogeneity in lung cancer. At the level of the study: Detection consistently captured more beta-chain sequences than alpha-chain sequences.

Time point in this sample: sample taken at primary tumor resection. Tumor, nontumor lung or frozen PBMC supplied whole RNA that was sequenced unsorted. The V gene's germline CDR1 is SGHNT and CDR2 YENEEA. Trimming stripped 1 base from V and 7 bases from J, with 10 bases between. This CDR3 is 13 amino acids long. A unique molecular identifier was carried by every single TCR cDNA molecule. A single record per CDR3 protein comes from TCRdb applying MiXCR to the 5' RACE reads. The sample yields around 60,000 distinct CDR3 sequences, 8.4% seen once. J is TRBJ2-5 and V is TRBV11-3; D may be TRBD2 (5 bases). The source is a female donor with early-stage non-small cell lung cancer. The specimen comprised PBMCs, sampled at surgery. CDR3 DNA: TGTGCCAGCAGCTTAGGAGGGCGCGCGACCCAGTACTTC. The encoded protein is CASSLGGRATQYF.